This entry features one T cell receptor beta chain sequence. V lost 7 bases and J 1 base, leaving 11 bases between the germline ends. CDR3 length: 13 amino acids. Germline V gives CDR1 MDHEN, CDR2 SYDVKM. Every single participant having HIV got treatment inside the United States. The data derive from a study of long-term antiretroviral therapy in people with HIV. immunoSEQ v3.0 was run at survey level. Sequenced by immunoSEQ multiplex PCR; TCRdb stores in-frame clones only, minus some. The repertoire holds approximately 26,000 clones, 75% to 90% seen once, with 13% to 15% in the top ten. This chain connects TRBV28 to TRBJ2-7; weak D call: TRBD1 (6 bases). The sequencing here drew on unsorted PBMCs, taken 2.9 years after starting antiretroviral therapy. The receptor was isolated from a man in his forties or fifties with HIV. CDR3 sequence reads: CASTAGASYEQYF. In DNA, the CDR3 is TGTGCCAGCACGGCAGGGGCTTCCTACGAGCAGTACTTC.